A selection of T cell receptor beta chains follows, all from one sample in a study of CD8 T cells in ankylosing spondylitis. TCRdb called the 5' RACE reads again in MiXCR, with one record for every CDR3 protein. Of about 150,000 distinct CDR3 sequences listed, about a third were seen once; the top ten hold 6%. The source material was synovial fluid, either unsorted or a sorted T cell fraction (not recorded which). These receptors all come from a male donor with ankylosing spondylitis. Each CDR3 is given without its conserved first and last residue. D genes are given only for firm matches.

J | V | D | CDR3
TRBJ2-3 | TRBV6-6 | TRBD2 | ASSSGGTQY
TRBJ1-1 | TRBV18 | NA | ASSPRGGPDTEAF
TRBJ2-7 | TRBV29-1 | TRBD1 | SVTGTVYEQY
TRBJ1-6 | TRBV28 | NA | ASRRTYNSPLH
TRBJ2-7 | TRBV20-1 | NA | SARDQAGLREQY
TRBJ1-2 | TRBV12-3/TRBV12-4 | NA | ASSLRGNYGYT
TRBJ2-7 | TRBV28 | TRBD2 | ASTPLPSGTYEQY
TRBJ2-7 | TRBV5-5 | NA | ASSFSQGYEQY
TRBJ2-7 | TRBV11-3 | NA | ASSLVPGDEQY
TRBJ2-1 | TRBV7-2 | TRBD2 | ASRVTSGGTYEQF
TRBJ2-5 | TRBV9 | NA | ASSPSGTVVETQY
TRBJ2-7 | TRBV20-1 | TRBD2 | SASTSGRSDEQY
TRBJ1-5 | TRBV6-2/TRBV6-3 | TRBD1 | ASSYSGRGTGYDQPQH
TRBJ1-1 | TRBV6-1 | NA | ASNLRGPYTEAF
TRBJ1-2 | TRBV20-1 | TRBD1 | SAMTGVGYGYT
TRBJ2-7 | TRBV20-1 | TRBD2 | SARPRGLAGFYEQY
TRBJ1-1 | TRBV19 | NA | ASNPRGITEAF
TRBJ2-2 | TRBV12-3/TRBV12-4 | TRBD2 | ASTERPSGGQGTGELF
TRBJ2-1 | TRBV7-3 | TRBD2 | ASSSLLAESYNEQF
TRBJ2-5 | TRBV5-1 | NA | ASSPAGFQETQY
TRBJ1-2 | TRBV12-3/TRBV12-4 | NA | ASSLRQVTGYT
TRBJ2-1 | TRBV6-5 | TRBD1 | ASSGDRVSEQF
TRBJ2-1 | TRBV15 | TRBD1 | ATSTPRGTEVHNEQF
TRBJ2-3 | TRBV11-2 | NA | ASSLDRGRADTQY
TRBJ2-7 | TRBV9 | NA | ASNHSDVSVYEQY
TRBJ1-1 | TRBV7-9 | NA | ASSSRQDWRNTEAF
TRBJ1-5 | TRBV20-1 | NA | SARAAGQNNQPQH
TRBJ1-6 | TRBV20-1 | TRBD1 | SARVLTGGYSPLH
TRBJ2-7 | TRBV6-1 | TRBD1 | ASSTLRDSSYEQY
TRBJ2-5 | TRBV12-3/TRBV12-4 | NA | ASSFAETQY
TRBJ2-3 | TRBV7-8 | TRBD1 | ASSLTGEGVGDTQY
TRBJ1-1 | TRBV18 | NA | ASSPNSLSTEAF
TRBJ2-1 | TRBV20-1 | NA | SASVGNNEQF
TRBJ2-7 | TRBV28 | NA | ASRRGRGGTYEQY
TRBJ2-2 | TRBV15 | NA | ATSRAEDTERRSLF
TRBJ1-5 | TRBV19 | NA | ASSIGSGPLGQPQH
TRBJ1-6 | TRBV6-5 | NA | ASSYSDHAGFNSPLH
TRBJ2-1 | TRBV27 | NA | ASSSWGRDYNEQF
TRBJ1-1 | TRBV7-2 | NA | ASRLTGNTEAF
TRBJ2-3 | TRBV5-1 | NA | ASSSGQSTDTQY
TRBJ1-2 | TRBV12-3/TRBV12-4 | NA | ASSLDFYGYT
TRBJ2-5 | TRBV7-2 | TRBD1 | ASSLTGGGETQY
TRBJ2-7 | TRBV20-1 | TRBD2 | SARAHSGSSYEQY
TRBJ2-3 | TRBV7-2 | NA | ASSLGIGGRTDTQY
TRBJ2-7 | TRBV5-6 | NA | ASSFGPAGEQY
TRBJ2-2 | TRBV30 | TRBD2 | AWSYGRGRVLFYTGELF
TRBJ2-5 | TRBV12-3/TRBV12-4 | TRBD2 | ASSFFRGLAQETQY
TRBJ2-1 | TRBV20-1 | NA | SGTTSEWSYNEQF
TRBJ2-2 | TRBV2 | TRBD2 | ASGRLAAAAGELF
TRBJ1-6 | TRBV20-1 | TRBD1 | SASDPTGGDNSPLH
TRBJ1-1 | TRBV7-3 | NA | ASSSSRDTEAF
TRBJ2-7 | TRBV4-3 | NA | ASSQGGGSYEQY
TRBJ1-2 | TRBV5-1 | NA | ASSAGRSKGDGYT